The T cell receptor beta chain described here comes from a study of T cell repertoires in cytomegalovirus infection. This clonotype was detected only a few times. TCRdb re-called the reads through MiXCR, storing one row per CDR3 protein. Among over 150,000 distinct CDR3 sequences, 17% were seen once, and the ten largest hold roughly 24%. The V and J ends lost 5 bases and 8 bases, in that order; junction bases with no gene match: 19. CDR1 is SGHTA and CDR2 is FQGNSA in the germline V gene. This CDR3 comprises 18 residues. This TCR was recovered from a human donor in good health (CMV status not recorded). Some clones in this sample may be carry-over from other donors' samples. The V call is TRBV7-2, the J call TRBJ2-1; 9 nucleotides match TRBD1. The sample consisted of CD8+ T cells from PBMCs. CDR3 coding DNA: TGTGCCAGCAGCCCCCCCCCACCCGGGACAGGGATTCACGATGAGCAGTTCTTC. It yields the protein CASSPPPPGTGIHDEQFF. The variable domain in full, completed from reference TRBV7-2 and TRBJ2-1, reads GAGVSQSPSNKVTEKGKDVELRCDPISGHTALYWYRQSLGQGLEFLIYFQGNSAPDKSGLPSDRFSAERTGGSVSTLTIQRTQQEDSAVYLCASSPPPPGTGIHDEQFFGPGTRLTVL.